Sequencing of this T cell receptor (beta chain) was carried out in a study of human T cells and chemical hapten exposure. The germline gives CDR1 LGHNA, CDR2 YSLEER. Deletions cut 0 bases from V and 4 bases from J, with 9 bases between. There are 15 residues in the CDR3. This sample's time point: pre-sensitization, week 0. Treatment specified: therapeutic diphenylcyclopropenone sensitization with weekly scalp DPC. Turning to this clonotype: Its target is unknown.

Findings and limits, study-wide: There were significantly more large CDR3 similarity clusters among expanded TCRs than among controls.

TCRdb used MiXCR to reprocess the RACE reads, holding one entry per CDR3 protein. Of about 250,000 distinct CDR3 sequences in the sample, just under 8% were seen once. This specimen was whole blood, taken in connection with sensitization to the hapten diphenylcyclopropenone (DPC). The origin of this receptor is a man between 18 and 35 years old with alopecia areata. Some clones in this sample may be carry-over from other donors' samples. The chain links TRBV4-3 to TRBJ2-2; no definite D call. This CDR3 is CASSQESPSTGELFF. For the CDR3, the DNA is TGCGCCAGCAGCCAAGAATCACCATCCACCGGGGAGCTGTTTTTT.